These 25 T cell receptor beta chains share one sample of origin, sequenced in a study of spatial heterogeneity in lung cancer. Time point meaning: sample taken at primary tumor resection. In each case, whole RNA from tumor, nontumor lung or frozen PBMC was sequenced unsorted. A single record per CDR3 protein comes from TCRdb applying MiXCR to the 5' RACE reads. This repertoire shows about 85,000 distinct CDR3 sequences, approximately 21% found once; its top ten account for roughly 6%. Material: PBMCs, obtained at surgery. All receptors come from a male donor with early-stage non-small cell lung cancer.

There are many counts of this clonotype. The chain is built from TRBV28 and TRBJ1-4; 7 bases align to TRBD1. The V segment lost 6 bases and the J segment 5 bases; nucleotides outside the gene matches: 12. The CDR3 is made up of 16 amino acids. Germline V CDR1 and CDR2: MDHEN, SYDVKM. The CDR3 DNA is TGTGCCAGCAGCACGATTGGGACAGCGATAAATGAAAAACTGTTTTTT. It specifies CASSTIGTAINEKLFF.

In its sample, this clonotype was seen a few times. The chain is built from TRBV27 and TRBJ1-2; D is possibly TRBD1 (5 bases). The V gene's germline CDR1 is MNHEY and CDR2 SMNVEV (reference sequence). CDR3 length equals 14 residues. Trimming shortened V by 5 bases and J by 5 bases, and 15 bases separated the two germline ends. CDR3: CASSPGGISYGYTF. The CDR3 bases are TGTGCCAGCAGTCCCGGGGGTATCAGTTATGGCTACACCTTC.

This clonotype occurred many times. The J gene is TRBJ2-5, the V gene TRBV28; D call uncertain. Germline CDR1 MDHEN, CDR2 SYDVKM. V lost 3 bases, J lost 3 bases, and 11 bases lay in between. The CDR3 spans 14 residues. CDR3 protein: CASSLVNREETQYF. CDR3 coding DNA: TGTGCCAGCAGTTTGGTGAACAGAGAAGAGACCCAGTACTTC.

This clonotype has a handful of counts. This chain uses TRBV11-3 with TRBJ1-1; D possibly corresponds to TRBD1 (6 bases). V was cut by 2 bases and J by 5 bases, with 12 bases left in between. The CDR3 totals 14 residues. Germline assignment: CDR1 SGHNT and CDR2 YENEEA. In nucleotides, the CDR3 is TGTGCCAGCAGCTTAAACAGGGAGAAGACTGAAGCTTTCTTT. Amino acid sequence: CASSLNREKTEAFF. Complete variable domain (other parts from reference TRBV11-3 and TRBJ1-1): EAGVVQSPRYKIIEKKQPVAFWCNPISGHNTLYWYLQNLGQGPELLIRYENEEAVDDSQLPKDRFSAERLKGVDSTLKIQPAELGDSAVYLCASSLNREKTEAFFGQGTRLTVV.

The chain has TRBV20-1 and TRBJ2-3; 7 nucleotides match TRBD2. Germline CDR1 is DFQATT and CDR2 is SNEGSKA (reference sequence). V was clipped by 6 bases and J by 0 bases; unmatched bases: 6. The CDR3 spans 14 residues. The CDR3 DNA sequence: TGCAGTGCGCCTCTAGCGGCCAGCACAGATACGCAGTATTTT. As protein: CSAPLAASTDTQYF.

This clonotype has a count of ten or more. The chain has TRBV27 and TRBJ1-1; tentatively, D is TRBD1 (5 bases). This CDR3 has 12 residues. Germline-derived CDR1 and CDR2 are MNHEY and SMNVEV (reference sequence). Trimming pared 2 bases from V and 10 bases from J, leaving 11 bases between. This chain's CDR3 is CASSLVGGRAFF. The CDR3 DNA reads as TGTGCCAGCAGTTTAGTGGGGGGGAGAGCTTTCTTT.

V usage is TRBV5-1 and J usage is TRBJ2-1, with D unresolved. Trimming left V 4 bases short and J 8 bases short, with 16 bases between. The germline gives CDR1 SGHRS, CDR2 YFSETQ. This CDR3 region has 14 residues. CDR3 DNA: TGCGCCAGCAGCCCCGCCGTAATAGCCGATGAGCAGTTCTTC. Amino acid sequence: CASSPAVIADEQFF.

V usage is TRBV20-1 and J usage is TRBJ1-5; weak D call: TRBD1 (6 bases). The CDR3 covers 13 residues. V lost 1 base and J lost 4, with 8 bases in between. CDR1 and CDR2 (germline): DFQATT, SNEGSKA (reference sequence). The CDR3 spells CSARGQENQPQHF. CDR3 coding DNA: TGCAGTGCTAGAGGACAGGAAAATCAGCCCCAGCATTTT.

V and J are TRBV15 and TRBJ2-7, with D tentatively TRBD2 (6 bases). The CDR3 consists of 14 residues. The V and J ends lost 0 bases and 3 bases respectively, with 9 bases between them. The V gene's germline CDR1 is LNHNV and CDR2 YYDKDF (reference sequence). In DNA form, the CDR3 reads TGTGCCACCAGCAGAGAGCTAGCGAGCTACGAGCAGTACTTC. Encoded protein: CATSRELASYEQYF. The whole variable domain, remainder taken from reference TRBV15 and TRBJ2-7, is DAMVIQNPRYQVTQFGKPVTLSCSQTLNHNVMYWYQQKSSQAPKLLFHYYDKDFNNEADTPDNFQSRRPNTSFCFLDIRSPGLGDTAMYLCATSRELASYEQYFGPGTRLTVT.

The rearrangement joins TRBV5-1 to TRBJ2-5, with 7 positions matching TRBD2. V gave up 4 bases and J gave up 5 bases; unmatched junction bases: 5. This CDR3 contains 13 residues. The germline gives CDR1 SGHRS, CDR2 YFSETQ. This chain's CDR3 is CASSRTSEETQYF. The CDR3 bases are TGCGCCAGCAGCCGCACTAGCGAGGAGACCCAGTACTTC.

The chain uses TRBV27 and TRBJ1-2; D unresolved. CDR1 and CDR2 (germline): MNHEY, SMNVEV (reference sequence). This CDR3 contains 12 residues. V lost 5 bases and J lost 3, with 7 bases in between. Here the CDR3 DNA reads TGTGCCAGCAGTAACAGTGACTATGGCTACACCTTC. Translating it yields CASSNSDYGYTF.

This clonotype came up a few times. The chain couples TRBV3-1 to TRBJ2-1; D is perhaps TRBD1 (7 bases). Trimming stripped 4 bases from V and 9 bases from J, with 19 bases between. Per germline, CDR1 LGHDT and CDR2 YNNKEL (reference sequence). There are 15 residues in the CDR3. CDR3 sequence (DNA): TGTGCCAGCAGCCCCGGGTCAGGGGGGTCGGTTGAGCAGTTCTTC. It is translated as CASSPGSGGSVEQFF.

The V gene is TRBV19, the J gene TRBJ1-2; D unclear. The germline V gene encodes CDR1 LNHDA and CDR2 SQIVND (reference sequence). The CDR3 covers 12 residues. V shed 4 bases and J shed 4 bases, with 7 bases lying between them. The CDR3 loop is CASSKAIYGYTF. CDR3 nucleotides: TGTGCCAGTAGTAAGGCTATCTATGGCTACACCTTC.

J is TRBJ2-1 and V is TRBV12-3 or TRBV12-4; D may correspond to TRBD1 or TRBD2 (5 bases each). V lost 4 bases, J lost 4 bases, and 11 bases lay in between. This CDR3 comprises 14 residues. The CDR3, as DNA: TGTGCCAGCAGTTCCGGGACCCTATACAATGAGCAGTTCTTC. This encodes CASSSGTLYNEQFF.

This clonotype was seen repeatedly, ten times or more. The rearrangement links TRBV12-3 or TRBV12-4 to TRBJ2-6; no reliable D call. The CDR3 has 16 amino acids. Trimming stripped 1 base from V and 0 bases from J, with 7 bases between. In DNA form, the CDR3 reads TGTGCCAGCAGTTTAGACCTGATCTCTGGGGCCAACGTCCTGACTTTC. Protein sequence: CASSLDLISGANVLTF.

V is TRBV5-1 and J is TRBJ2-7; 8 nucleotides match TRBD1. Germline lookup yields CDR1 SGHRS and CDR2 YFSETQ. The CDR3 covers 15 residues. J gave up 2 bases and V 2 bases, and 6 bases lay outside the gene matches. The CDR3 protein is CASSFAQGVTYEQYF. For the CDR3, the DNA is TGCGCCAGCAGCTTCGCACAGGGGGTCACCTACGAGCAGTACTTC.

The table lists this clonotype with a few counts. The V gene is TRBV11-1, the J gene TRBJ2-4; D not certain. The CDR3 contains 15 residues. V was shortened by 0 bases and J by 4 bases, with 10 bases between the two germline ends. The germline V gene encodes CDR1 SGHAT and CDR2 FQDESV (reference sequence). DNA for the CDR3: TGTGCCAGCAGCTTAGCGGGTGGCAATAAAAACATTCAGTACTTC. The encoded protein is CASSLAGGNKNIQYF.

The chain recombines TRBV29-1 with TRBJ2-2; D unresolved. The CDR3 consists of 14 residues. Germline V gene lookup returns CDR1 SQVTM and CDR2 ANQGSEA. Trimming took 4 bases from V and 7 from J, leaving 16 bases between them. In nucleotides, the CDR3 is TGCAGCGTTGGAGGCTCAAGTGGTGGCGGGGAGCTGTTTTTT. It specifies CSVGGSSGGGELFF.

The rearrangement uses TRBV20-1 and TRBJ2-2; TRBD2 is a possible D gene (6 bases). V lost 0 bases, J lost 4 bases, and 12 bases lay in between. CDR3 length: 15 amino acids. Germline CDR1 DFQATT, CDR2 SNEGSKA (reference sequence). The CDR3 sequence is CSARDQDYLTGELFF. The CDR3 nucleotides read TGCAGTGCTAGAGATCAGGACTACCTCACCGGGGAGCTGTTTTTT.

This clonotype was seen only a few times. CDR3 DNA sequence: TGTGCCAGCAGCTTGGAAGCGGGGGGCTATGGCTACACCTTC. Translating it yields CASSLEAGGYGYTF. This chain uses TRBV5-5 with TRBJ1-2; weak D call: TRBD1 (5 bases). Germline V gene sequence: CDR1 SGHKS, CDR2 YYEKEE (reference sequence). V lost 0 bases and J lost 4, with 10 bases in between. This CDR3 contains 14 residues.

This rearrangement joins TRBV7-2 to TRBJ2-1; 10 bases agree with TRBD2. Per the germline V gene, CDR1 is SGHTA and CDR2 is FQGNSA. V was pared by 2 bases and J by 5 bases, with 12 bases of the junction left unmatched. The CDR3 totals 18 residues. CDR3 DNA: TGTGCCAGCAGCTTAAGCTCAGCGGGGGGGCCGCAAAACAATGAGCAGTTCTTC. Translation gives CASSLSSAGGPQNNEQFF.

V is TRBV7-2 and J is TRBJ1-1; D unclear. The CDR3 totals 13 residues. V gave up 1 base and J gave up 10 bases, with 13 bases separating them. From germline, CDR1 is SGHTA and CDR2 FQGNSA. The CDR3 spells CASSLGPGPTAFF. The CDR3 DNA reads as TGTGCCAGCAGCTTAGGGCCAGGCCCCACAGCTTTCTTT.

There are a few counts of this clonotype. V is TRBV7-6 and J is TRBJ2-3; TRBD2 matches at 8 bases. Germline-derived CDR1 and CDR2 are SGHVS and FNYEAQ. This CDR3 has 16 residues. The trim removed 2 bases at V and 1 base at J, leaving 5 bases unmatched. In DNA form, the CDR3 reads TGTGCCAGCAGCTTATCGAGCGGGAGCGGCACAGATACGCAGTATTTT. Its protein product is CASSLSSGSGTDTQYF.

The CDR3 loop is CASSGGAMYEQYF. The CDR3 DNA sequence: TGTGCCAGTTCAGGGGGCGCGATGTACGAGCAGTACTTC. The V call is TRBV28, the J call TRBJ2-7; TRBD1 matches 8 bases. The CDR3 is made up of 13 amino acids. Trimming took 9 bases from V and 4 from J; bases not matched to a gene: 8. Germline CDR1 MDHEN, CDR2 SYDVKM.

This chain uses TRBV12-3 or TRBV12-4 with TRBJ1-5; 7 bases are a match to TRBD1. Unmatched junction bases numbered 5, after V lost 2 bases and J lost 7 bases. CDR3 length equals 14 residues. CDR3 coding DNA: TGTGCCAGCAGTTTAAGACAGGGTGGACAGCCCCAGCATTTT. Its translation is CASSLRQGGQPQHF.